This T cell receptor (beta chain) was observed in a study of T cell repertoires in cytomegalovirus infection. The wider study: Matching HLA type, along with CMV infection, was indicated by public TCR beta signatures. Study outcomes and limitations: HLA-C-restricted CMV-specific TCR beta clonotypes were dominant in the ex vivo response. Of the TCR beta families, the public ones yielded a cumulative frequency that identified carriers of CMV plus the relevant HLA.

This clonotype was observed a single time. The antigen is undetermined. The V end was cut by 6 bases, the J end by 4 bases, with 16 bases between. The germline V gene has CDR1 MNHNS and CDR2 SASEGT. This CDR3 is 14 amino acids long. TCRdb recomputed calls from the reads with MiXCR, one row per CDR3 protein. The top ten hold about 31% of the sample, which has around 180,000 distinct CDR3 sequences, roughly 27% seen once. Sequenced: PBMCs. The chain recombines TRBV6-1 with TRBJ2-7, with D unresolved. This TCR derives from a human donor in good health (CMV status not recorded). Some clones in this sample may be carry-over from other donors' samples. The CDR3 DNA sequence: TGTGCCAGCAGGGCTGCGCCAGGTCCTTACGAGCAGTACTTC. Amino acid sequence: CASRAAPGPYEQYF.